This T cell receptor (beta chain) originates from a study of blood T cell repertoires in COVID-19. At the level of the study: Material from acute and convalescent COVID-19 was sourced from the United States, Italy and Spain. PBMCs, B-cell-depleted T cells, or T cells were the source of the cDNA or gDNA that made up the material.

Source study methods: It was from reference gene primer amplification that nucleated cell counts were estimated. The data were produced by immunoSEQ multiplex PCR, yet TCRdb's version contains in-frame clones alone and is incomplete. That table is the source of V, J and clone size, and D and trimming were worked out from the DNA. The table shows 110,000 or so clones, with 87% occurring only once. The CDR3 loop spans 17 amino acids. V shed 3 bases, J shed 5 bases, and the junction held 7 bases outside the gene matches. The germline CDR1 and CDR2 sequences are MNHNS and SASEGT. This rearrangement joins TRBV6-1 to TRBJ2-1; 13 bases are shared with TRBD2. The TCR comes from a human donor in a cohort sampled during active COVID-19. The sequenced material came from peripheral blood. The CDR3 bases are TGTGCCAGCAGTGACGGGACTAGCGGGGTCACGAACAATGAGCAGTTCTTC. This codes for CASSDGTSGVTNNEQFF.